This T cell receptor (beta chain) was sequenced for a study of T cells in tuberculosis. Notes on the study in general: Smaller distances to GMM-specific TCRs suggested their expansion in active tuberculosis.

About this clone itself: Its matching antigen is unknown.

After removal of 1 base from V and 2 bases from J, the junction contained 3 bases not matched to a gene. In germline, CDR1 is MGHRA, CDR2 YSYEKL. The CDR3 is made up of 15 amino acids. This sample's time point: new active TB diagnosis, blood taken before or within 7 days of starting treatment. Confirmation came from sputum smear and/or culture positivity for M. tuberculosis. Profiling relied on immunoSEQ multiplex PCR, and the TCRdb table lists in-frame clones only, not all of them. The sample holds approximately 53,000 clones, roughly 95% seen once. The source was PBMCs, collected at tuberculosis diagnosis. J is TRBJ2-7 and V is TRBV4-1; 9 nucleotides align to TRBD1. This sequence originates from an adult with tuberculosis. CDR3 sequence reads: CASSQGQGVTYEQYF. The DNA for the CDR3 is TGCGCCAGCAGCCAAGGACAGGGGGTAACCTACGAGCAGTACTTC.